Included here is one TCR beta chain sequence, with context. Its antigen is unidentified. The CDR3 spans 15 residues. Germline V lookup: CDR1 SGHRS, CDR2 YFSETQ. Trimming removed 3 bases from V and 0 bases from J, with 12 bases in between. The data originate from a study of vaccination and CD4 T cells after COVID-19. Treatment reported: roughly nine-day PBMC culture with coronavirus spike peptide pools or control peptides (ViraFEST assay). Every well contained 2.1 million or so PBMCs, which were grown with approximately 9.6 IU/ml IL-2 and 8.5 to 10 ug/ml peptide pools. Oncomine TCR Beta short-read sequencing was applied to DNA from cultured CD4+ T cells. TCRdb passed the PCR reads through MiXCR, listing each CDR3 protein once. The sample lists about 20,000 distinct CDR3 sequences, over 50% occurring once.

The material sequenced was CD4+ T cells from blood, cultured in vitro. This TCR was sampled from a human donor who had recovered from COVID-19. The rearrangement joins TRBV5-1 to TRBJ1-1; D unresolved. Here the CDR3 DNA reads TGCGCCAGCAGCTCGGGAGAACCCATGAACACTGAAGCTTTCTTT. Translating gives CASSSGEPMNTEAFF. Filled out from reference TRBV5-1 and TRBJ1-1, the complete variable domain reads KAGVTQTPRYLIKTRGQQVTLSCSPISGHRSVSWYQQTPGQGLQFLFEYFSETQRNKGNFPGRFSGRQFSNSRSEMNVSTLELGDSALYLCASSSGEPMNTEAFFGQGTRLTVV.